The entry that follows covers one T cell receptor (beta chain) sequence. Its cognate antigen has yet to be identified. No quality values exist for individual bases; no much larger clone is one base distant. The sample is drawn from a study of CD8 T cells in ankylosing spondylitis (dated by TCRdb to about 2017). Background for the entire study: To find TCR variants linked to disease, the study profiled T cell receptor beta repertoires in ankylosing spondylitis patients and healthy donors. Peripheral blood samples were taken, and synovial fluid was additionally collected from ankylosing spondylitis patients. The full study cohort was made up of about two dozen ankylosing spondylitis patients and 108 healthy donors. Overall study results and their limits: A CD8+ phenotype was shown by the disease-linked clones, which were found at relatively low frequencies in peripheral blood. Significant enrichment of the disease-linked clones was reported in matched synovial fluid samples from ankylosing spondylitis patients. Blood from ankylosing spondylitis patients appeared to be characterized by a TCR beta motif made up of 8 or 9 highly homologous amino acid variants. Some motif variants had previously been reported in the synovial fluid and blood of reactive arthritis patients, which suggests shared mechanisms of disease initiation.

Data came from an Illumina HiSeq 2500. Quantitative 5'-RACE with molecular barcodes was the method used to prepare the TCR beta libraries. The authors' pipeline ran thus. Disease-linked TCR variants were identified with a new computational method built on a probabilistic model of VDJ rearrangement. Starting from the raw public reads, TCRdb applied fastp trimming at Q25, assembled clones with MiXCR and retained in-frame beta chains. Rows with one shared CDR3 protein collapse into an entry with the most common genes and DNA. These V and J calls are TCRdb output, not the study's own analysis. The table for this sample lists over 600,000 distinct CDR3 sequences; 15% to 20% of them were counted only once. 19% of the sample is taken by the ten largest. CDR1 and CDR2 were assigned from the germline V gene (reference sequence) as LGHDT and YNNKEL. V loses 3 bases of germline sequence and J loses 2 bases, and the interval between the two ends is 14 bases. The CDR3 goes from the cysteine to the phenylalanine over 16 residues. Left in the record is the CDR3 DNA by itself, 48 bases read in frame from the first base.

Sample: blood, either unsorted or a sorted T cell fraction (not recorded which). The receptor chain draws on TRBV3-1 and TRBJ2-1; TRBD2 is possibly the D segment (5 matching bases). This sequence was found in a male donor with ankylosing spondylitis. The CDR3 is CASSQESGSPYNEQFF. The sequenced DNA is TGTGCCAGCAGCCAGGAGAGCGGAAGCCCCTACAATGAGCAGTTCTTC.